Presented here are 21 T cell receptor beta chains from one specimen sequenced in a study of shared clonotypes between healthy human individuals. Method: immunoSEQ multiplex PCR; TCRdb's copy keeps in-frame clones and lacks some. Of under 200,000 clones listed, 85% to 95% are singletons. Sequenced: naive CD4+ T cells sorted from blood. Subset denoted: CD45RA+ positively selected. These receptor sequences come from a woman younger than 45 in good health.

The chain couples TRBV19 to TRBJ1-2; 8 positions match TRBD1. The CDR3 contains 18 residues. The V gene end was trimmed by 2 bases and the J gene end by 4 bases; junction bases not matched to a gene: 15. Per germline, CDR1 LNHDA and CDR2 SQIVND (reference sequence). This CDR3 is CASSIPLGGSGGTYGYTF. The CDR3 bases are TGTGCCAGTAGTATACCCCTCGGGGGGTCAGGGGGCACCTATGGCTACACCTTC.

V gene TRBV5-1 combines with J gene TRBJ2-7, with 11 positions matching TRBD2. The V gene end was trimmed by 4 bases and the J gene end by 0 bases; junction bases not matched to a gene: 6. CDR3 size: 16 residues. Germline V CDR1 and CDR2: SGHRS, YFSETQ. The CDR3 protein is CASSPLAGGSSYEQYF. CDR3 DNA sequence: TGCGCCAGCAGCCCTCTAGCGGGAGGTTCCTCCTACGAGCAGTACTTC.

V is TRBV18 and J is TRBJ2-7; tentative D call: TRBD1 (6 bases). V was trimmed by 2 bases and J by 0 bases, leaving 8 bases between them. The CDR3 runs 14 residues. Germline V gene sequence: CDR1 KGHSH, CDR2 LQKENI. CDR3 in DNA: TGTGCCAGCTCACCAACAGGGTACTCCTACGAGCAGTACTTC. This codes for CASSPTGYSYEQYF.

This chain uses TRBV18 with TRBJ2-7; 8 nucleotides line up with TRBD1. Germline V gives CDR1 KGHSH, CDR2 LQKENI. J was trimmed by 0 bases and V by 5 bases; bases with no gene match: 6. CDR3 length: 15 amino acids. As DNA, the CDR3 is TGTGCCAGCTCAGGCCGGGACAGGAGCTCCTACGAGCAGTACTTC. Its protein product is CASSGRDRSSYEQYF.

The V and J genes are TRBV27 and TRBJ2-7; 7 bases match TRBD1. With V trimmed by 5 bases and J by 6 bases, 7 bases remained unmatched. Germline V gene lookup returns CDR1 MNHEY and CDR2 SMNVEV (reference sequence). CDR3 length equals 13 residues. CDR3 in amino acids: CASSPRDRIEQYF. In nucleotides, the CDR3 is TGTGCCAGCAGTCCTCGGGACAGAATCGAGCAGTACTTC.

This chain uses TRBV5-7 with TRBJ2-5; no firm D call. TRBV5-7 is an ORF for which the function is uncertain. This CDR3 region has 13 residues. The V end was cut by 0 bases, the J end by 5 bases, with 8 bases between. The CDR3 DNA sequence: TGTGCCAGCAGCTTGGGGGGTGGGGAGACCCAGTACTTC. This encodes CASSLGGGETQYF.

The rearrangement links TRBV18 to TRBJ2-3, with TRBD2 as a possible D gene (6 bases). V was trimmed by 3 bases and J by 3 bases, leaving 13 bases between them. The CDR3 loop spans 15 amino acids. Germline V gene data show CDR1 as KGHSH and CDR2 as LQKENI. The CDR3: CASSPGSVVTDTQYF. The CDR3 nucleotides read TGTGCCAGCTCACCCGGGAGTGTTGTGACAGATACGCAGTATTTT.

V gene TRBV28 combines with J gene TRBJ2-7; 7 nucleotides align to TRBD2. The CDR3 has 13 residues. V was clipped by 11 bases and J by 6 bases; unmatched bases: 13. CDR1 is MDHEN and CDR2 is SYDVKM in the germline V gene. CDR3 region: CALRRDYLSEQYF. CDR3 bases: TGTGCCTTACGCCGGGACTACCTGAGCGAGCAGTACTTC. Drawing the rest from reference TRBV28 and TRBJ2-7, the complete variable domain is DVKVTQSSRYLVKRTGEKVFLECVQDMDHENMFWYRQDPGLGLRLIYFSYDVKMKEKGDIPEGYSVSREKKERFSLILESASTNQTSMYLCALRRDYLSEQYFGPGTRLTVT.

The chain is built from TRBV6-5 and TRBJ2-7, with 12 bases aligning to TRBD2. CDR3 length: 16 residues. Germline V gives CDR1 MNHEY, CDR2 SVGAGI. With V trimmed by 0 bases and J by 5 bases, 5 bases remained unmatched. In DNA form, the CDR3 reads TGTGCCAGCAGTTACTCTAGACTAGCGGGAGTACACGAGCAGTACTTC. Protein: CASSYSRLAGVHEQYF.

The chain links TRBV5-4 to TRBJ1-3, with D tentatively TRBD1 (5 bases). Trimming left V 0 bases short and J 2 bases short, with 9 bases between. This CDR3 has 15 amino acids. Germline assignment: CDR1 SGHNT and CDR2 YYREEE (reference sequence). The CDR3 region has the DNA TGTGCCAGCAGCTTGGACTCAGGGACTGGAAACACCATATATTTT. Translation: CASSLDSGTGNTIYF.

The chain couples TRBV19 to TRBJ2-4; TRBD2 matches 7 bases. CDR1 LNHDA and CDR2 SQIVND come from the germline V gene (reference sequence). This CDR3 region has 15 residues. With V trimmed by 3 bases and J by 9 bases, 11 bases remained unmatched. CDR3 region: CASSISGGSSIIQYF. CDR3 coding DNA: TGTGCCAGTAGTATTAGTGGCGGGAGTTCGATCATTCAGTACTTC.

The chain joins TRBV29-1 to TRBJ2-6; D is unresolved. The germline V and J ends were trimmed by 6 bases and 3 bases, with 6 bases remaining between them. Germline V gives CDR1 SQVTM, CDR2 ANQGSEA. The CDR3 runs to 12 residues. As DNA, the CDR3 is TGCAGCGTAACGTATGGGGCCAACGTCCTGACTTTC. The encoded protein is CSVTYGANVLTF.

The rearrangement joins TRBV19 to TRBJ2-7; a weak D match, TRBD1 (6 bases). CDR3 length: 12 residues. Trimming took 4 bases from V and 4 from J, leaving 8 bases between them. Germline CDR1 LNHDA, CDR2 SQIVND (reference sequence). CDR3 loop: CASSKTGYEQYF. The CDR3 region has the DNA TGTGCCAGTAGTAAAACAGGGTACGAGCAGTACTTC.

This clone has only one observation. The chain recombines TRBV7-9 with TRBJ2-1; TRBD1 matches at 11 bases. Losses at the gene ends were 5 bases for V and 6 bases for J; bases not matched to a gene: 6. The length of the CDR3 is 15 residues. Germline loops: CDR1 SEHNR, CDR2 FQNEAQ (reference sequence). The CDR3 loop is CASSPPGTGGNEQFF. CDR3 nucleotides: TGTGCCAGCAGCCCCCCCGGGACAGGGGGCAATGAGCAGTTCTTC.

This chain joins TRBV12-5 and TRBJ2-5; TRBD2 matches at 10 bases. V was clipped by 3 bases and J by 5 bases; unmatched bases: 15. This CDR3 contains 18 residues. The germline gives CDR1 LGHNT, CDR2 FRNRAP. The CDR3, as DNA: TGTGCTAGTGGTTTAGGGCTAGCGGGAGCCCTAGGGGGGGAGACCCAGTACTTC. As protein: CASGLGLAGALGGETQYF.

The chain combines TRBV28 with TRBJ2-5; unclear D gene. The end of the DNA is better explained by TRBJ2-7, so the J call may be wrong. The length of the CDR3 is 11 residues. CDR1 is MDHEN, CDR2 SYDVKM, per germline. In DNA, the CDR3 is TGTGCCAGCACCGGGTCCTACGAGCAGTACTTC. Its translation is CASTGSYEQYF.

The genes are TRBV27 and TRBJ2-7; TRBD1 agrees at 9 bases. The CDR3 runs 15 residues. Germline-derived CDR1 and CDR2 are MNHEY and SMNVEV (reference sequence). Trimming removed 6 bases from V and 2 bases from J; junction bases left unmatched: 8. The CDR3 DNA is TGTGCCAGCAGCCGTACAGGGGGCAAGACCTACGAGCAGTACTTC. Translated, it gives CASSRTGGKTYEQYF.

The table lists this clone with a few counts. The genes are TRBV5-1 and TRBJ1-1, with unresolved D. Germline lookup yields CDR1 SGHRS and CDR2 YFSETQ. Trimming left V 2 bases short and J 4 bases short, with 9 bases between. The CDR3 is 13 amino acids. The CDR3 DNA reads as TGCGCCAGCAGCTTCGGAGGGCGCACTGAAGCTTTCTTT. This gives the protein CASSFGGRTEAFF.

The rearrangement links TRBV30 to TRBJ1-5; 8 bases line up with TRBD1. The CDR3 covers 14 residues. CDR1 and CDR2 (germline): GTSNPN, SVGIG (reference sequence). The J segment lost 4 bases and the V segment lost 5 bases, leaving 7 bases of the junction unmatched. The CDR3 here is CAWATGAGNQPQHF. The CDR3 DNA follows: TGTGCCTGGGCGACAGGGGCTGGGAATCAGCCCCAGCATTTT.

This sequence joins TRBV5-1 and TRBJ2-7, with 9 bases that match TRBD1. The trim removed 2 bases at V and 3 bases at J, leaving 6 bases unmatched. CDR3 size: 15 residues. Germline V gene lookup returns CDR1 SGHRS and CDR2 YFSETQ. The CDR3 protein is CASSLGQGSYYEQYF. The CDR3 nucleotides read TGCGCCAGCAGCTTAGGACAGGGGTCTTACTACGAGCAGTACTTC.

The chain joins TRBV6-1 to TRBJ2-7; tentatively, D is TRBD2 (5 bases). The germline V gene encodes CDR1 MNHNS and CDR2 SASEGT. The CDR3 loop spans 14 amino acids. With 2 bases removed from V and 1 base from J, the gap between germline ends came to 9 bases. The CDR3 protein is CASSEKGVSYEQYF. CDR3 sequence (DNA): TGTGCCAGCAGTGAAAAGGGAGTATCCTACGAGCAGTACTTC.